Below, one T cell receptor (beta chain) is given with its context. This sample is part of a study of blood T cell repertoires in COVID-19. This CDR3 comprises 15 residues. Germline lookup yields CDR1 SGHNT and CDR2 YYREEE (reference sequence). Trimming at V came to 3 bases and at J to 1 base, leaving 2 bases not matched to a gene. The repertoire was sequenced with immunoSEQ multiplex PCR; TCRdb's copy has only in-frame clones and lacks some. Among under 500,000 clones, around 89% were seen once, and the ten largest hold roughly 1.1%. This chain uses TRBV5-4 with TRBJ2-3, with 10 bases that match TRBD2. This receptor was taken from a man aged 25 to 45 who had recovered from COVID-19. Sequenced: PBMCs or T cells enriched from blood (not recorded which). This CDR3 is CASSSGLAGTDTQYF. DNA for the CDR3: TGTGCCAGCAGCTCAGGACTAGCGGGCACAGATACGCAGTATTTT.